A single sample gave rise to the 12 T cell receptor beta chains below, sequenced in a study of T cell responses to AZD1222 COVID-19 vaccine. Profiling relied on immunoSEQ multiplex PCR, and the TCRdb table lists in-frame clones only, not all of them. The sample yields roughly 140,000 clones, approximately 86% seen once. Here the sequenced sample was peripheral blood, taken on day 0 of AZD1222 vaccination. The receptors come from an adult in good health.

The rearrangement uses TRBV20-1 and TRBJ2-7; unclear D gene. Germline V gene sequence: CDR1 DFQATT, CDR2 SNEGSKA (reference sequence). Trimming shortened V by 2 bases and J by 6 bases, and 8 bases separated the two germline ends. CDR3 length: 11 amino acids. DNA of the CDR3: TGCAGTGCTAGACTTGTGGGCGAGCAGTACTTC. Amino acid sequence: CSARLVGEQYF.

This CDR3 is CATRQGVSYEQYF. The CDR3 DNA reads TGTGCCACGCGACAGGGGGTCTCCTACGAGCAGTACTTC. This sequence joins TRBV19 and TRBJ2-7; 9 positions agree with TRBD1. With V trimmed by 10 bases and J by 0 bases, 4 bases remained unmatched. The length of the CDR3 is 13 residues. Germline CDR1 LNHDA, CDR2 SQIVND (reference sequence). Supplemented by reference TRBV19 and TRBJ2-7, the full variable domain reads DGGITQSPKYLFRKEGQNVTLSCEQNLNHDAMYWYRQDPGQGLRLIYYSQIVNDFQKGDIAEGYSVSREKKESFPLTVTSAQKNPTAFYLCATRQGVSYEQYFGPGTRLTVT.

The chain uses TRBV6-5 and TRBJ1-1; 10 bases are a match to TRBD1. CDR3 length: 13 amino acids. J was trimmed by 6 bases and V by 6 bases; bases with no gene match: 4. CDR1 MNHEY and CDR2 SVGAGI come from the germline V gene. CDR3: CASSRDRGSEAFF. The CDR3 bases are TGTGCCAGCAGCCGGGACAGGGGCTCTGAAGCTTTCTTT.

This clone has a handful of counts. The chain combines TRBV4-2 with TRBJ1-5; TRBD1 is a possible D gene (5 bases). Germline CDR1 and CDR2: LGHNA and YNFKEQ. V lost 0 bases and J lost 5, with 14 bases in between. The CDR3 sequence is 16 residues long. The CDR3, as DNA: TGTGCCAGCAGCCAAGATCTGGGGCAGGCCCATCAGCCCCAGCATTTT. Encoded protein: CASSQDLGQAHQPQHF.

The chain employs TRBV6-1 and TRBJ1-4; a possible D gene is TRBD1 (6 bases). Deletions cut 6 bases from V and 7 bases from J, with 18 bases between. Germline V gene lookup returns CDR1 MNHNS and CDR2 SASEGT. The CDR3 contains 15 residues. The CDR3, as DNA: TGTGCCAGCAGCCTACGTAAGGACAGTCCTGAAAAACTGTTTTTT. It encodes CASSLRKDSPEKLFF.

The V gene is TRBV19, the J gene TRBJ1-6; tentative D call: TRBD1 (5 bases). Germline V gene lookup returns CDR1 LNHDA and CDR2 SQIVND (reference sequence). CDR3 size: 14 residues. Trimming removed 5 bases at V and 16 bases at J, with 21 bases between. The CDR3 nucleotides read TGTGCCAGTAGTTCCGGGGCAGGTTTGAAAACTCTCCACTTT. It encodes CASSSGAGLKTLHF. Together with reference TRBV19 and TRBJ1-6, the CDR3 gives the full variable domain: DGGITQSPKYLFRKEGQNVTLSCEQNLNHDAMYWYRQDPGQGLRLIYYSQIVNDFQKGDIAEGYSVSREKKESFPLTVTSAQKNPTAFYLCASSSGAGLKTLHFGNGTRLTVT.

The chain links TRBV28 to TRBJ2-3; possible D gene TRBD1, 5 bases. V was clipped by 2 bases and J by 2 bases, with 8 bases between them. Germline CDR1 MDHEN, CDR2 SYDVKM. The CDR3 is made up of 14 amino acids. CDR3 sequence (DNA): TGTGCCAGCAGTTTACGACAGTACACAGATACGCAGTATTTT. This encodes CASSLRQYTDTQYF.

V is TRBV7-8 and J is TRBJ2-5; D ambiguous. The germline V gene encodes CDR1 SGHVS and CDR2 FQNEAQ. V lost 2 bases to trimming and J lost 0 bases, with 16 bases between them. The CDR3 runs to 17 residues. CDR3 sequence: CASSLWQSLTYQETQYF. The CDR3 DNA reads TGTGCCAGCAGCTTATGGCAGTCCTTGACCTACCAAGAGACCCAGTACTTC.

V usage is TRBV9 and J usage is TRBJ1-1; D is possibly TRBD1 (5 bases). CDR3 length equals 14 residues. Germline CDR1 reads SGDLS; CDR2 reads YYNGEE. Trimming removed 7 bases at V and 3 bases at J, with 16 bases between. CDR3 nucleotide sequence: TGTGCCAGCGGCCCCCCTCGCAGGGACACTGAAGCTTTCTTT. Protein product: CASGPPRRDTEAFF.

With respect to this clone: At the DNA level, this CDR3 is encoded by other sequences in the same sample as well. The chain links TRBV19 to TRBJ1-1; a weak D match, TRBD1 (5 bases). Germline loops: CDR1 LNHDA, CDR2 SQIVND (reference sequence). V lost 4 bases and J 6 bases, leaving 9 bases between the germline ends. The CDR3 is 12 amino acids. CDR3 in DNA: TGTGCCAGTAGTACCTCGGGGCCTGAAGCTTTCTTT. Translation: CASSTSGPEAFF.

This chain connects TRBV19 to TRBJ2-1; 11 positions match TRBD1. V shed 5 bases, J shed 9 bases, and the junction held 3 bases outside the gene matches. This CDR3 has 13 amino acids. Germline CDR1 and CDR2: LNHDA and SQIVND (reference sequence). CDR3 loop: CASSGGQGVEQFF. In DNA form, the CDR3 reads TGTGCCAGTAGTGGGGGACAGGGGGTTGAGCAGTTCTTC.

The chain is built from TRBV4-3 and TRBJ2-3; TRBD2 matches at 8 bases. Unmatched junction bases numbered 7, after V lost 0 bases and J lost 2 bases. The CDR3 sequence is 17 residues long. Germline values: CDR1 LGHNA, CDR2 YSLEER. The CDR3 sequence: CASSQERPAGDTDTQYF. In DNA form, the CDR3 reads TGCGCCAGCAGCCAAGAGCGCCCAGCGGGGGACACAGATACGCAGTATTTT.